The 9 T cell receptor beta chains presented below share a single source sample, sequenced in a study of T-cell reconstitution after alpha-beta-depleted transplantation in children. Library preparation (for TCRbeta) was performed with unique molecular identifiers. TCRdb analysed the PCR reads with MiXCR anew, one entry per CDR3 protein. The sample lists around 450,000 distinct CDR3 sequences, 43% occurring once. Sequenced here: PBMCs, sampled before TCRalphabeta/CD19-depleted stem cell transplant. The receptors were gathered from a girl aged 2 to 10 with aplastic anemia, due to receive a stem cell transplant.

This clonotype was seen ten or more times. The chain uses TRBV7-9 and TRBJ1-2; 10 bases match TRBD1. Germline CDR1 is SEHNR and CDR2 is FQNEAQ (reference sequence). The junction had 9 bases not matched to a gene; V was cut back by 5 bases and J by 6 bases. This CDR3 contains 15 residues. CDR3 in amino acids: CASSPAGTGDDGYTF. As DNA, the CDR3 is TGTGCCAGCAGCCCCGCCGGGACAGGGGATGATGGCTACACCTTC.

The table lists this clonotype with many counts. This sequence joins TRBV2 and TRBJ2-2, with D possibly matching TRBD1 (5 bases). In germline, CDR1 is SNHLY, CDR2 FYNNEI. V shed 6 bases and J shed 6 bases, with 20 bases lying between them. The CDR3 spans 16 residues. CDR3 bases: TGTGCCAGCAGGGGGCGAACAGGCTCGTCCCCCGGGGAGCTGTTTTTT. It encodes CASRGRTGSSPGELFF.

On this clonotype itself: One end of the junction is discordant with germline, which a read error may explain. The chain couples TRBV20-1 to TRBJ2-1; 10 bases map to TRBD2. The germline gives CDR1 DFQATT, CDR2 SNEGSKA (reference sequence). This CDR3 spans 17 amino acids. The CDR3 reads CCAPKRQRGGPYNEQFF. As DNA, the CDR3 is TGCTGTGCTCCTAAGAGACAGCGGGGGGGCCCCTACAATGAGCAGTTCTTC.

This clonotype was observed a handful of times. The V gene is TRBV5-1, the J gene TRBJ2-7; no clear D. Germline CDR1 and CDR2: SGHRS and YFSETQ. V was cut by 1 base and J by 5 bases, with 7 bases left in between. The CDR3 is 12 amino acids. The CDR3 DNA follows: TGCGCCAGCAGCTTGAGGACGGACGAGCAGTACTTC. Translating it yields CASSLRTDEQYF.

The CDR3 spells CASSFTGARSYEQYF. DNA of the CDR3: TGTGCCAGCAGCTTCACAGGGGCAAGGTCCTACGAGCAGTACTTC. The J gene is TRBJ2-7, the V gene TRBV2, with 7 bases matching TRBD1. CDR1 and CDR2 (germline): SNHLY, FYNNEI. V was pared by 6 bases and J by 1 base, with 9 bases of the junction left unmatched. The CDR3 consists of 15 residues.

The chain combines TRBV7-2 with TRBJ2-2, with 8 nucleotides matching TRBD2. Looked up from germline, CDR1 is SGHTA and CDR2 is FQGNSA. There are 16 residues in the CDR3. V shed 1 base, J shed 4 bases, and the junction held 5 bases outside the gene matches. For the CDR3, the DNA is TGTGCCAGCAGCTTAGACCCTACTAGCGGCACCGGGGAGCTGTTTTTT. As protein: CASSLDPTSGTGELFF.

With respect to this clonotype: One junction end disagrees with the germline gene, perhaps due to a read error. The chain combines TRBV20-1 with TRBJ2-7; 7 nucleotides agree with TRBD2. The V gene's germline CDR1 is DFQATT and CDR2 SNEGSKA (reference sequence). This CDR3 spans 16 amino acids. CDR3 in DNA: TGCTGTGCACGCCGCCCCAGGAGCGGGGCCACCTACGAGCAGTACTTC. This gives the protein CCARRPRSGATYEQYF.

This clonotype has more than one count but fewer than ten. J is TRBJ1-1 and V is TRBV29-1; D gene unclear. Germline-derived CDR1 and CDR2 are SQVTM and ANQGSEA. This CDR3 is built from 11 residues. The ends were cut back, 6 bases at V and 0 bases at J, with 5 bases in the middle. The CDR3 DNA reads TGCAGCGTCATAATGAACACTGAAGCTTTCTTT. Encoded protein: CSVIMNTEAFF.

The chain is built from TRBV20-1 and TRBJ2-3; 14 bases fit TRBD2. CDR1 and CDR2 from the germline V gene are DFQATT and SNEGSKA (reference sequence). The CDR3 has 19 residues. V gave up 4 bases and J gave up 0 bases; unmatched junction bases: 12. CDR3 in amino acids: CSAKQPGLAGVKSTDTQYF. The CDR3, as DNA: TGCAGTGCTAAGCAACCGGGACTAGCGGGAGTGAAGAGCACAGATACGCAGTATTTT.